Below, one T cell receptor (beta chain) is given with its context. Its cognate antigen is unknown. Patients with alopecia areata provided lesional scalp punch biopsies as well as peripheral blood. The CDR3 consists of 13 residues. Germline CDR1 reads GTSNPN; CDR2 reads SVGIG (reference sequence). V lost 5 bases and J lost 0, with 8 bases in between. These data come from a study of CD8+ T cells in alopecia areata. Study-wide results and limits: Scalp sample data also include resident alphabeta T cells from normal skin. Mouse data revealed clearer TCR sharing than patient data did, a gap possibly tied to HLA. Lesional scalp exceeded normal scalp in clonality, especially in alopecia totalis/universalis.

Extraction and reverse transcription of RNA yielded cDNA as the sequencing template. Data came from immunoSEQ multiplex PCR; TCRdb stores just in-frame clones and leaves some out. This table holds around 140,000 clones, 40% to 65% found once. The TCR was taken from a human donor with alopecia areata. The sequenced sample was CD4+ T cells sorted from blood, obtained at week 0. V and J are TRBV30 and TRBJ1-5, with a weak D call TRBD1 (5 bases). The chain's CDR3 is CAWQGDSNQPQHF. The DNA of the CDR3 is TGTGCCTGGCAGGGTGATAGCAATCAGCCCCAGCATTTT.